This T cell receptor (beta chain) was captured in a study of naive and memory T cell subsets. The CDR3 has 14 amino acids. V lost 5 bases and J lost 7; bases outside the gene matches: 6. CDR1 is SGHTA and CDR2 is FQGNSA in the germline V gene. The study's findings and limits: Possibly reflecting memory cells re-expressing CD45RA, a few larger clonotypes occurred in naive repertoires, especially CD8. In CD4 and CD8 cells, diversity dropped from naive through EMRA.

This clonotype was counted between two and nine times. Its antigen remains unknown. An equimolar mix of two oligonucleotides served as the beta constant-region primer for TRBC1 and TRBC2. Ligated cDNA was amplified by four rounds of PCR with nested alpha and beta constant-region primers and SP2. TCRdb reanalysed the UMI-ligation and nested PCR reads using MiXCR and keeps one entry per CDR3 protein. The sample carries about 90,000 distinct CDR3 sequences, over 9% recorded once. The chain is built from TRBV7-2 and TRBJ2-2, with 8 bases aligning to TRBD2. The source material was naive CD4+ T cells from blood. The TCR comes from a human donor in good health. CDR3 sequence (DNA): TGTGCCAGCAGCCTCCGGGGGGGCGTCGGGGAGCTGTTTTTT. Its protein is CASSLRGGVGELFF. Looking up the rest from reference TRBV7-2 and TRBJ2-2 gives the full variable domain: GAGVSQSPSNKVTEKGKDVELRCDPISGHTALYWYRQSLGQGLEFLIYFQGNSAPDKSGLPSDRFSAERTGGSVSTLTIQRTQQEDSAVYLCASSLRGGVGELFFGEGSRLTVL.